A selection of T cell receptor beta chains follows, all from one sample in a study of T cell responses to AZD1222 COVID-19 vaccine. Only in-frame clones appear in the TCRdb table, and some are missing; sequencing was by immunoSEQ multiplex PCR. This sample has 170,000 or so clones, with around nine tenths found just once. The sample consisted of peripheral blood, taken on day 0 of AZD1222 vaccination. These receptors were obtained from an adult in good health. Both conserved end residues are part of each CDR3. Fields, in order: V gene, J gene, CDR3 protein.

>TRBV5-1|TRBJ1-5
CASSSGSDNQPQHF
>TRBV7-2|TRBJ2-7
CASSHPAGGTYEQYF
>TRBV10-3|TRBJ1-4
CAIRPESGSGSEKLFF
>TRBV2|TRBJ2-3
CASSETGTGGDTQYF
>TRBV19|TRBJ1-5
CASSPSDRGWNQPQHF
>TRBV7-3|TRBJ2-6
CASSLYAGANVLTF
>TRBV5-4|TRBJ1-2
CASSLSGTPNYGYTF
>TRBV7-3|TRBJ1-6
CASSLQQVSPLHF
>TRBV4-3|TRBJ1-5
CASSQDDRADQPQHF
>TRBV9|TRBJ2-7
CASSPRQGGYEQYF
>TRBV5-4|TRBJ2-3
CASSLGTGNTDTQYF
>TRBV7-6|TRBJ2-1
CASSLIAGGNEQFF
>TRBV29-1|TRBJ1-1
CSVEDHKAQRNTEAFF
>TRBV4-3|TRBJ2-7
CASSQDVQGRPYEQYF
>TRBV29-1|TRBJ1-1
CSVEGETGANTEAFF
>TRBV9|TRBJ1-2
CASSVTGGDGYTF
>TRBV5-6|TRBJ1-6
CASSLGDDNSPLHF
>TRBV5-1|TRBJ2-3
CASSSTGSGARTDTQYF
>TRBV10-3|TRBJ2-1
CAISYQTENEQFF
>TRBV2|TRBJ2-2
CASTGSTGELFF
>TRBV4-2|TRBJ1-1
CASSQGGSEAFF
>TRBV7-9|TRBJ1-1
CASSLSITGQNTEAFF
>TRBV4-3|TRBJ2-6
CASSLQAGLAASGANVLTF
>TRBV7-8|TRBJ1-1
CASSLEFRGVGDTEAFF
>TRBV18|TRBJ2-2
CASSPLQGTTGELFF
>TRBV9|TRBJ2-2
CASTTRGGGAPGELFF
>TRBV4-3|TRBJ2-1
CASSQDWGDGSSYNEQFF
>TRBV11-1|TRBJ1-4
CASSSNAAPNEKLFF
>TRBV7-7|TRBJ2-3
CASSGGLAGSDTQYF
>TRBV12-3/TRBV12-4|TRBJ1-1
CASSLKGNTEAFF
>TRBV7-8|TRBJ1-1
CASSRKGGVTEAFF
>TRBV9|TRBJ2-5
CASSPDTETQYF
>TRBV7-8|TRBJ1-2
CASSLGAGGGDPSFF
>TRBV9|TRBJ2-7
CASSRGGSAYEQYF
>TRBV19|TRBJ1-4
CASRRGEKLFF
>TRBV18|TRBJ1-1
CASSPKEVGEVAEAFF
>TRBV6-5|TRBJ2-5
CASSQGQTQETQYF
>TRBV3-1/TRBV3-2|TRBJ2-1
CASSRGTGANNEQFF
>TRBV3-1/TRBV3-2|TRBJ2-1
CASSHRGTNNEQFF
>TRBV5-1|TRBJ2-2
CASSPTGGRVYGELFF
>TRBV10-3|TRBJ1-3
CAIRQDRENTIYF
>TRBV6-5|TRBJ1-1
CASSSPGAGNTEAFF
>TRBV5-4|TRBJ2-7
CASSFGDSYEQYF
>TRBV7-2|TRBJ2-5
CASSLAGGLVQETQYF
>TRBV6-5|TRBJ1-2
CASSRGTGGGYTF
>TRBV11-3|TRBJ2-1
CASSPGSGGYNEQFF
>TRBV29-1|TRBJ1-2
CSVPDRGTYGYTF
>TRBV13|TRBJ1-2
CASSPGGTGDNYGYTF
>TRBV7-9|TRBJ2-7
CASSPTGGSYEQYF
>TRBV7-3|TRBJ2-2
CASSLTVLGELFF
>TRBV19|TRBJ2-3
CASSWTSGGTITDTQYF
>TRBV5-6|TRBJ1-2
CATHPRRLRREGGYTF
>TRBV11-2|TRBJ1-1
CASSRLGGMNTEAFF
>TRBV6-5|TRBJ2-7
CASTPDSYPYEQYF
>TRBV9|TRBJ1-2
CASSVDPQGDYGYTF
>TRBV9|TRBJ1-2
CASSPVGTFLYGYTF
>TRBV25-1|TRBJ2-3
CASRRQAEDTQYF